What follows is one TCR beta chain and its context. Its antigen is as yet unknown. The CDR3 spans 15 residues. The germline V gene has CDR1 SEHNR and CDR2 FQNEAQ (reference sequence). V was cut by 1 base and J by 1 base, with 7 bases left in between. These data come from a study of cytomegalovirus exposure and HLA in healthy donors. Findings of the study overall: Many donors carried some public TCRs, although rarity characterized most TCR sequences. A later analysis linked roughly 17,000 TCR beta sequences to HLA alleles at 0.05 false discovery rate.

Vbeta (60) and Jbeta (13) primers were used in the PCR. The repertoire was sequenced with immunoSEQ multiplex PCR; TCRdb's copy has only in-frame clones and lacks some. The sample lists 150,000 or so clones, approximately 80% occurring once. Among the donors, all were healthy bone marrow donors. The clonotype originates from a woman between 35 and 50 years old in good health and CMV-seropositive. The specimen was PBMCs. This rearrangement joins TRBV7-9 to TRBJ2-2; D perhaps matches TRBD1 (5 bases). CDR3: CASSLVQGNTGELFF. DNA of the CDR3: TGTGCCAGCAGCTTAGTTCAGGGGAACACCGGGGAGCTGTTTTTT.